This TCR beta chain was sequenced for a study of technical replicates of blood from several donors. Data came from immunoSEQ multiplex PCR; TCRdb stores just in-frame clones and leaves some out. The data contain approximately 69,000 clones, 75% to 90% of them singletons. Germline V gene sequence: CDR1 SGHTA, CDR2 FQGNSA. The CDR3 is 14 residues long. The V end lost 1 base, the J end lost 4 bases, and 9 bases lay between the germline ends. This rearrangement joins TRBV7-2 to TRBJ2-3; the D is unclear. The sequenced material came from PBMCs. The source of this sequence is a human donor in good health. Some clones in this sample may be carry-over from other donors' samples. DNA of the CDR3: TGTGCCAGCAGCTTAGGTCTAGAGGCAGATACGCAGTATTTT. Translating gives CASSLGLEADTQYF.